This TCR beta chain was retrieved from a study of cytomegalovirus exposure and HLA in healthy donors. Findings and limits, study-wide: Overall, approximately 150 TCR beta chains were annotated as cytomegalovirus-associated.

To note about this clone: Its specificity is unknown.

Per the germline V gene, CDR1 is MNHEY and CDR2 is SMNVEV (reference sequence). The CDR3 has 13 amino acids. Deletions cut 2 bases from V and 3 bases from J, with 6 bases between. The primer mix had 60 Vbeta and 13 Jbeta primers. Measured with immunoSEQ multiplex PCR; TCRdb has only the in-frame clones, and not every one. Of some 100,000 clones listed, around 76% are singletons. Source material: PBMCs. The chain employs TRBV27 and TRBJ2-3, with D possibly matching TRBD1 (5 bases). The source of this sequence is a woman in her 50s in good health and CMV-seropositive. As DNA, the CDR3 is TGTGCCAGCAGTTTAGACAGAACAGATACGCAGTATTTT. This gives the protein CASSLDRTDTQYF.